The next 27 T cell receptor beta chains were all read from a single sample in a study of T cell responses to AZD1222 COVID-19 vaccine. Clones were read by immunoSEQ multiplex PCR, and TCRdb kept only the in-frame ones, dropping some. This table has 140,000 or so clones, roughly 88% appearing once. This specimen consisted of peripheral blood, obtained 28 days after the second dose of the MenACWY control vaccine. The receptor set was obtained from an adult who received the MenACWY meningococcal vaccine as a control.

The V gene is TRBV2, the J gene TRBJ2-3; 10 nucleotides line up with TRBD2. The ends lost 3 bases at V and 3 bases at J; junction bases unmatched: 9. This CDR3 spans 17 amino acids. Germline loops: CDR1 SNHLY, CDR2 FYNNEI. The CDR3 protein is CASSELGSGLATDTQYF. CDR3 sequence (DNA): TGTGCCAGCAGTGAGCTTGGGTCGGGACTAGCGACAGATACGCAGTATTTT.

CDR3 sequence reads: CASSYWGRGDTEAFF. CDR3 sequence (DNA): TGTGCCAGCAGTTACTGGGGCAGGGGAGACACTGAAGCTTTCTTT. The genes are TRBV11-1 and TRBJ1-1; the D gene is possibly TRBD1 (6 bases). CDR1 and CDR2 from the germline V gene are SGHAT and FQDESV (reference sequence). The CDR3 contains 15 residues. Between the trimmed V and J ends, which lost 6 bases and 3 bases, there was a span of 17 bases.

CDR3 DNA sequence: TGTGCCAGCAGTTTACAGGGGGCTGGAGAGACCCAGTACTTC. It yields the protein CASSLQGAGETQYF. The chain is built from TRBV6-5 and TRBJ2-5; 9 bases match TRBD1. The CDR3 has 14 residues. The germline CDR1 and CDR2 sequences are MNHEY and SVGAGI. V lost 4 bases and J lost 4; bases outside the gene matches: 4.

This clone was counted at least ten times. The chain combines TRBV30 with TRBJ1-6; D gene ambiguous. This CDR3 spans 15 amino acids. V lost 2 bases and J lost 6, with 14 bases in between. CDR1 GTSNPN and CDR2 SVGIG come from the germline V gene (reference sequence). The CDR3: CAWSRSRSGNSPLHF. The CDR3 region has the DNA TGTGCCTGGAGTCGGTCAAGGTCGGGTAATTCACCCCTCCACTTT.

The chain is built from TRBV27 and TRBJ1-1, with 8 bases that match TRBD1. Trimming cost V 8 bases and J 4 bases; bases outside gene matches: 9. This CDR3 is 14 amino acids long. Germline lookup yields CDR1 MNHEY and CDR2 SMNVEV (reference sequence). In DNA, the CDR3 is TGTGCCAGCTCATTCTCCAGGGGGCGCACTGAAGCTTTCTTT. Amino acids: CASSFSRGRTEAFF.

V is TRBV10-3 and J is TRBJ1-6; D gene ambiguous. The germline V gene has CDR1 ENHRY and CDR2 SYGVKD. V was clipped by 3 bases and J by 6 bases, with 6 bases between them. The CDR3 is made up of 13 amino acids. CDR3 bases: TGTGCCATCAGTGAAAAGGGTAATTCACCCCTCCACTTT. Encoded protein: CAISEKGNSPLHF.

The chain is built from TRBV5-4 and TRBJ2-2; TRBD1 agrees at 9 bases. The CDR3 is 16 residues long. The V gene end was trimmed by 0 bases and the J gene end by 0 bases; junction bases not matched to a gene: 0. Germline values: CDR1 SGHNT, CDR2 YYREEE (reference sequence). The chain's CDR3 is CASSLGDRANTGELFF. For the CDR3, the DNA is TGTGCCAGCAGCTTGGGGGACAGGGCGAACACCGGGGAGCTGTTTTTT.

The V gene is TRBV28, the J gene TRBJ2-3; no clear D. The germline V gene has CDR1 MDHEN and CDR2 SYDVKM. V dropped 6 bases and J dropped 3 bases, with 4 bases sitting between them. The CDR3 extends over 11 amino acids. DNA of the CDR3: TGTGCCAGCAGGATAACAGATACGCAGTATTTT. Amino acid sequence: CASRITDTQYF.

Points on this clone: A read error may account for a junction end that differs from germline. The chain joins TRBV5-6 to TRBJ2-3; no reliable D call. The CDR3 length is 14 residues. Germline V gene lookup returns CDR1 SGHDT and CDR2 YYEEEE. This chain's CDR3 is CASSWWSSRPTPYF. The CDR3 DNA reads TGTGCCAGCAGCTGGTGGTCGTCTCGTCCTACGCCGTATTTT. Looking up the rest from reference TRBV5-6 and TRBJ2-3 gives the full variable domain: DAGVTQSPTHLIKTRGQQVTLRCSPKSGHDTVSWYQQALGQGPQFIFQYYEEEERQRGNFPDRFSGHQFPNYSSELNVNALLLGDSALYLCASSWWSSRPTPYFGPGTRLTVL.

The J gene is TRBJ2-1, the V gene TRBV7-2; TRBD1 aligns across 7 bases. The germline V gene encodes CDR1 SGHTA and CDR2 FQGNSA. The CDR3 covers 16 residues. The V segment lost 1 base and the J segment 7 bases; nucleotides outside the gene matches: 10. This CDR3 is CASSLVTRGPGNEQFF. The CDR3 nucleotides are TGTGCCAGCAGCTTAGTTACAAGGGGGCCGGGGAATGAGCAGTTCTTC.

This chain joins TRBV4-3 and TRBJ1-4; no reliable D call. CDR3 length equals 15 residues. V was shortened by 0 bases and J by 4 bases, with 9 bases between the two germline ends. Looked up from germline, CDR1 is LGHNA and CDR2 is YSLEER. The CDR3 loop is CASSQDAGINEKLFF. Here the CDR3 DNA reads TGCGCCAGCAGCCAAGATGCGGGTATTAATGAAAAACTGTTTTTT.

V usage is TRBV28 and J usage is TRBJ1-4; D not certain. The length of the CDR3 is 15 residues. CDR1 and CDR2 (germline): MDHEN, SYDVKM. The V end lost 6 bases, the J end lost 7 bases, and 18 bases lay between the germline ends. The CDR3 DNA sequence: TGTGCCAGCAGGCCTACGATCTCCGATACTGAAAAACTGTTTTTT. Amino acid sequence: CASRPTISDTEKLFF.

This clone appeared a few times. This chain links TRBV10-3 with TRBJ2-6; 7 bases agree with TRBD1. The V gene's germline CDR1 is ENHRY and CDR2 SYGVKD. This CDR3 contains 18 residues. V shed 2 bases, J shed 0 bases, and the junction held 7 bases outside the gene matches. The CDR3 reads CAISERQGISSGANVLTF. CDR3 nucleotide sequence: TGTGCCATCAGTGAGAGACAGGGAATCAGCTCTGGGGCCAACGTCCTGACTTTC.

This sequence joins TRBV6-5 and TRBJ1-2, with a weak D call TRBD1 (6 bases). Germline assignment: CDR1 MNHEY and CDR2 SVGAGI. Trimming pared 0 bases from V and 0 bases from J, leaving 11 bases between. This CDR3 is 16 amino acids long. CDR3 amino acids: CASSYSPSGANYGYTF. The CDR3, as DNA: TGTGCCAGCAGTTACTCCCCATCAGGGGCTAACTATGGCTACACCTTC.

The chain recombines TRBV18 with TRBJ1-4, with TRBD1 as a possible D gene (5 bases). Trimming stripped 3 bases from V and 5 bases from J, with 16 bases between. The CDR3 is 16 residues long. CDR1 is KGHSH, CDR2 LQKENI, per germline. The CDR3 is CASSPLWQGGNEKLFF. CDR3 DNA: TGTGCCAGCTCACCCCTGTGGCAGGGAGGCAATGAAAAACTGTTTTTT. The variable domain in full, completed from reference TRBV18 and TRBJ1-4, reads NAGVMQNPRHLVRRRGQEARLRCSPMKGHSHVYWYRQLPEEGLKFMVYLQKENIIDESGMPKERFSAEFPKEGPSILRIQQVVRGDSAAYFCASSPLWQGGNEKLFFGSGTQLSVL.

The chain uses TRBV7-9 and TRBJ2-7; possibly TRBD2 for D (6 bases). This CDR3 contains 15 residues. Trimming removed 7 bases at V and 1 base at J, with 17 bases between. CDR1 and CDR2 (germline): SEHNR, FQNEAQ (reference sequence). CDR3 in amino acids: CASTRGREASYEQYF. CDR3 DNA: TGTGCCAGCACCCGAGGCAGGGAGGCATCCTACGAGCAGTACTTC. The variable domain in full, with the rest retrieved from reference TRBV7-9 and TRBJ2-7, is DTGVSQNPRHKITKRGQNVTFRCDPISEHNRLYWYRQTLGQGPEFLTYFQNEAQLEKSRLLSDRFSAERPKGSFSTLEIQRTEQGDSAMYLCASTRGREASYEQYFGPGTRLTVT.

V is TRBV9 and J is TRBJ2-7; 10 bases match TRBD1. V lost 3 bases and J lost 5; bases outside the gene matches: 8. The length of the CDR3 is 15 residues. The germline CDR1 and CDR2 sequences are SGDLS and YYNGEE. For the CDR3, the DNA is TGTGCCAGCAGCGAGTGGGGACAGGGGTACCACGAGCAGTACTTC. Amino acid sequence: CASSEWGQGYHEQYF.

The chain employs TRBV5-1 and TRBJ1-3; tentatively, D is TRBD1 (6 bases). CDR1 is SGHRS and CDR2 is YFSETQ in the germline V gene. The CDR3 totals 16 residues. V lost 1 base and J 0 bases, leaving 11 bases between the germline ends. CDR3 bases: TGCGCCAGCAGCTTGAGGGGGGCGGACTCTGGAAACACCATATATTTT. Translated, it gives CASSLRGADSGNTIYF.

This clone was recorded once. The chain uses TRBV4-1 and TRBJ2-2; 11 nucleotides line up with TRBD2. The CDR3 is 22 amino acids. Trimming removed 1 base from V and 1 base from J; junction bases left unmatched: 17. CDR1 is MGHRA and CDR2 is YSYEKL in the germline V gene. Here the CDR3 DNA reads TGCGCCAGCAGCCAAGGACCAGGGGGAAGGCTAGCGGGGGGCATGAACACCGGGGAGCTGTTTTTT. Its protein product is CASSQGPGGRLAGGMNTGELFF.

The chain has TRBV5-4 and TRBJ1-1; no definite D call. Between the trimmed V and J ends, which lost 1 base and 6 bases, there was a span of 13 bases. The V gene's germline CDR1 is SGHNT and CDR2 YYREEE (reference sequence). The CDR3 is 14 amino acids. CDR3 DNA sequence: TGTGCCAGCAGCTTGCCGGACCGCGCGGCTGAAGCTTTCTTT. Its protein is CASSLPDRAAEAFF.

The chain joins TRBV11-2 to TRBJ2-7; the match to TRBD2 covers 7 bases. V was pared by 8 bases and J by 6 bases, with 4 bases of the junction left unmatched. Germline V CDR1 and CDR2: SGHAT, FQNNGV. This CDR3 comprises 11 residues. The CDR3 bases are TGTGCCAGCCAAACGGGGGGCGAGCAGTACTTC. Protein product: CASQTGGEQYF.

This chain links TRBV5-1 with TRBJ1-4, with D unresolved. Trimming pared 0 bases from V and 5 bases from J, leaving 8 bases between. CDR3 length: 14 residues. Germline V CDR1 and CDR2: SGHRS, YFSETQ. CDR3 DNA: TGCGCCAGCAGCTTGGGCCCGGGGAATGAAAAACTGTTTTTT. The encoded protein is CASSLGPGNEKLFF.

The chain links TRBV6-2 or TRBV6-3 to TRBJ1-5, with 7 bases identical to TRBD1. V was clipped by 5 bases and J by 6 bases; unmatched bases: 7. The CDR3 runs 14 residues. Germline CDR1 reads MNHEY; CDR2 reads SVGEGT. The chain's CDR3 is CASSAYRGPQPQHF. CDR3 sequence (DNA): TGTGCCAGCAGTGCATACAGGGGACCTCAGCCCCAGCATTTT.

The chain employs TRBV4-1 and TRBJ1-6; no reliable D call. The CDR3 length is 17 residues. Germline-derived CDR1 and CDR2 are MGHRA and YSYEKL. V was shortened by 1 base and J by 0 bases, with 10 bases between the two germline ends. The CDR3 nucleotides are TGCGCCAGCAGCCAAGGGGCCCTCTTCTCCTATAATTCACCCCTCCACTTT. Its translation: CASSQGALFSYNSPLHF.

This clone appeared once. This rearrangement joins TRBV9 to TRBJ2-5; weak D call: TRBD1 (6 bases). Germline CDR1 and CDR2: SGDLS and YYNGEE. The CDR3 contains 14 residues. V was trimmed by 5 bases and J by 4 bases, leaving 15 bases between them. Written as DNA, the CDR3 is TGTGCCAGCAGTGTGGACAGAGGGCTAGAGACCCAGTACTTC. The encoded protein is CASSVDRGLETQYF. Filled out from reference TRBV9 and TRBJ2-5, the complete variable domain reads DSGVTQTPKHLITATGQRVTLRCSPRSGDLSVYWYQQSLDQGLQFLIQYYNGEERAKGNILERFSAQQFPDLHSELNLSSLELGDSALYFCASSVDRGLETQYFGPGTRLLVL.

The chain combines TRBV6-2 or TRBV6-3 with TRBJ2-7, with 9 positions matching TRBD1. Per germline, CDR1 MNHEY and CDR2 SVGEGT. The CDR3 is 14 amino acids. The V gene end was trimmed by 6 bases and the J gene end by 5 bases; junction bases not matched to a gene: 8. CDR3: CASSHRGRSHEQYF. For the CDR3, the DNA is TGTGCCAGCAGCCACAGGGGGCGAAGCCACGAGCAGTACTTC.

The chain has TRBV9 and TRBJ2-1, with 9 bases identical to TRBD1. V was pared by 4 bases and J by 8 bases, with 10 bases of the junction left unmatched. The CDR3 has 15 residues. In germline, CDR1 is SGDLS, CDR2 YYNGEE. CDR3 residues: CASSMPGQGRDEQFF. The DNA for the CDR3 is TGTGCCAGCAGCATGCCGGGACAGGGTCGAGATGAGCAGTTCTTC.